This entry lists 28 T cell receptor beta chains sequenced from one sample in a study of technical replicates of blood from a few donors. Profiled with immunoSEQ multiplex PCR; TCRdb holds only in-frame clones, not every one. The sample has 70,000 to 95,000 clones, 95% seen once. Source material: T cells isolated from PBMCs. Source of these receptors: a human donor in good health.

The V and J genes are TRBV10-3 and TRBJ2-1; tentatively, D is TRBD2 (6 bases). The CDR3 has 16 amino acids. V was cut by 5 bases and J by 4 bases, with 18 bases left in between. Per the germline V gene, CDR1 is ENHRY and CDR2 is SYGVKD. CDR3 protein: CAISQIADTSYNEQFF. For the CDR3, the DNA is TGTGCCATCAGTCAAATAGCGGATACATCGTACAATGAGCAGTTCTTC.

The rearrangement uses TRBV5-6 and TRBJ2-7; D might be TRBD1 (6 bases). V lost 3 bases, J lost 3 bases, and 19 bases lay in between. Germline CDR1 reads SGHDT; CDR2 reads YYEEEE. The CDR3 is made up of 16 amino acids. CDR3 region: CASSSITGTTFYEQYF. DNA of the CDR3: TGTGCCAGCAGCTCTATTACCGGGACAACTTTCTACGAGCAGTACTTC. The full variable domain, with the rest looked up from reference TRBV5-6 and TRBJ2-7, is DAGVTQSPTHLIKTRGQQVTLRCSPKSGHDTVSWYQQALGQGPQFIFQYYEEEERQRGNFPDRFSGHQFPNYSSELNVNALLLGDSALYLCASSSITGTTFYEQYFGPGTRLTVT.

This chain links TRBV11-2 with TRBJ1-6; 8 positions match TRBD1. Per the germline V gene, CDR1 is SGHAT and CDR2 is FQNNGV. Unmatched junction bases numbered 14, after V lost 6 bases and J lost 10 bases. CDR3 size: 16 residues. CDR3 DNA: TGTGCCAGCAGTAAAAAGGGGGAAGGGACAGGCTCACCCCTCCACTTT. This codes for CASSKKGEGTGSPLHF.

This sequence joins TRBV6-1 and TRBJ2-7, with D hard to call. Germline lookup yields CDR1 MNHNS and CDR2 SASEGT. The ends were cut back, 7 bases at V and 0 bases at J, with 7 bases in the middle. There are 12 residues in the CDR3. In nucleotides, the CDR3 is TGTGCCAGCACGGAGAGCTCCTACGAGCAGTACTTC. It encodes CASTESSYEQYF.

The chain employs TRBV7-9 and TRBJ1-2; 7 bases agree with TRBD1. The CDR3 totals 15 residues. V lost 5 bases, J lost 4 bases, and 10 bases stayed unmatched. The germline V gene encodes CDR1 SEHNR and CDR2 FQNEAQ (reference sequence). The CDR3 loop is CASSAPGQSLYGYTF. The CDR3 DNA sequence: TGTGCCAGCAGCGCCCCGGGACAGAGCCTCTATGGCTACACCTTC.

CDR3 loop: CASSSILTGSTEAFF. In DNA form, the CDR3 reads TGTGCCAGCAGCTCGATCCTTACAGGGAGCACTGAAGCTTTCTTT. This rearrangement joins TRBV5-4 to TRBJ1-1; D possibly corresponds to TRBD1 (6 bases). Trimming stripped 3 bases from V and 4 bases from J, with 16 bases between. Germline lookup yields CDR1 SGHNT and CDR2 YYREEE (reference sequence). The CDR3 is made up of 15 amino acids.

The CDR3 is CASSPTGVLDEKLFF. In DNA, the CDR3 is TGTGCCAGCAGTCCTACAGGGGTTTTGGATGAAAAACTGTTTTTT. The gene calls are TRBV28 and TRBJ1-4, with 7 bases fitting TRBD1. The CDR3 contains 15 residues. Germline-derived CDR1 and CDR2 are MDHEN and SYDVKM. V shed 5 bases, J shed 6 bases, and the junction held 9 bases outside the gene matches. The complete variable domain, with remaining parts taken from reference TRBV28 and TRBJ1-4, reads DVKVTQSSRYLVKRTGEKVFLECVQDMDHENMFWYRQDPGLGLRLIYFSYDVKMKEKGDIPEGYSVSREKKERFSLILESASTNQTSMYLCASSPTGVLDEKLFFGSGTQLSVL.

This clone came up once. This chain joins TRBV11-3 and TRBJ2-7; the match to TRBD1 covers 7 bases. Germline loops: CDR1 SGHNT, CDR2 YENEEA. V lost 4 bases to trimming and J lost 4 bases; unmatched junction nucleotides: 4. The CDR3 is 13 residues long. The CDR3 DNA reads TGTGCCAGCAGCTCGGGGACAGCGTACGAGCAGTACTTC. Amino acid sequence: CASSSGTAYEQYF.

The CDR3 sequence is CASSFPLTAPGAGELFF. The CDR3 DNA sequence: TGTGCCAGCAGCTTTCCCTTGACAGCTCCCGGAGCCGGGGAGCTGTTTTTT. This rearrangement joins TRBV7-9 to TRBJ2-2; tentatively, D is TRBD1 (5 bases). Germline CDR1 reads SEHNR; CDR2 reads FQNEAQ (reference sequence). This CDR3 comprises 17 residues. The germline V and J ends were trimmed by 3 bases and 6 bases, with 20 bases remaining between them.

The chain carries TRBV7-6 and TRBJ2-7; 10 nucleotides agree with TRBD1. The germline CDR1 and CDR2 sequences are SGHVS and FNYEAQ. The CDR3 runs 13 residues. V lost 4 bases, J lost 6 bases, and 3 bases stayed unmatched. CDR3 DNA: TGTGCCAGCAGCTCAGGGACAGGGGTCGAGCAGTACTTC. This encodes CASSSGTGVEQYF.

This clone has a single count. The chain couples TRBV18 to TRBJ1-5, with 7 bases lining up with TRBD1. The germline CDR1 and CDR2 sequences are KGHSH and LQKENI. After removal of 6 bases from V and 0 bases from J, the junction contained 8 bases not matched to a gene. CDR3 length: 16 amino acids. CDR3 DNA sequence: TGTGCCAGCTCGGTTCAACAGGGGTATAGCAATCAGCCCCAGCATTTT. This sequence encodes CASSVQQGYSNQPQHF.

This chain links TRBV30 with TRBJ1-4; the D is unclear. The germline V gene encodes CDR1 GTSNPN and CDR2 SVGIG (reference sequence). The CDR3 contains 11 residues. Trimming took off 7 bases at V and 6 bases at J, with 9 bases between the two ends. CDR3 in amino acids: CASWQDEKLFF. The DNA for the CDR3 is TGTGCCTCGTGGCAGGATGAAAAACTGTTTTTT.

This clone has a single count. The chain has TRBV5-1 and TRBJ2-5; TRBD1 agrees at 7 bases. Germline V gives CDR1 SGHRS, CDR2 YFSETQ. J was trimmed by 2 bases and V by 7 bases; bases with no gene match: 2. This CDR3 is built from 12 residues. DNA for the CDR3: TGCGCCAGCGGGGACAGACAAGAGACCCAGTACTTC. This gives the protein CASGDRQETQYF. The full variable domain, rest sourced from reference TRBV5-1 and TRBJ2-5, is KAGVTQTPRYLIKTRGQQVTLSCSPISGHRSVSWYQQTPGQGLQFLFEYFSETQRNKGNFPGRFSGRQFSNSRSEMNVSTLELGDSALYLCASGDRQETQYFGPGTRLLVL.

J is TRBJ2-2 and V is TRBV10-3, with 7 positions matching TRBD1. The V gene's germline CDR1 is ENHRY and CDR2 SYGVKD. The CDR3 has 15 amino acids. With 2 bases clipped from V and 4 bases from J, the junction kept 4 bases outside the gene matches. CDR3 DNA: TGTGCCATCAGTGAGGGGGGACAGTTCACCGGGGAGCTGTTTTTT. The encoded protein is CAISEGGQFTGELFF.

This clone appeared once. One junction end disagrees with the germline gene, perhaps due to a read error. V is TRBV2 and J is TRBJ2-1, with 12 bases identical to TRBD2. CDR3 length: 18 residues. Looked up from germline, CDR1 is SNHLY and CDR2 is FYNNEI. CDR3 region: CASREVGLAGFSYNEQFF. As DNA, the CDR3 is TGTGCCAGCAGAGAAGTCGGACTAGCGGGATTTTCCTACAATGAGCAGTTCTTC.

This rearrangement joins TRBV4-2 to TRBJ2-5; no firm D call. This CDR3 is 17 amino acids long. The V and J ends lost 0 bases and 2 bases respectively, with 16 bases between them. Germline V gene lookup returns CDR1 LGHNA and CDR2 YNFKEQ. The DNA for the CDR3 is TGTGCCAGCAGCCAAGATCTGAGGTCTCTGAGGCAAGAGACCCAGTACTTC. Translating gives CASSQDLRSLRQETQYF.

The V and J genes are TRBV7-9 and TRBJ1-5; D is undetermined. The CDR3 totals 16 residues. Germline V CDR1 and CDR2: SEHNR, FQNEAQ (reference sequence). V was trimmed by 1 base and J by 6 bases, leaving 16 bases between them. CDR3 protein: CASSLGTERLLQPQHF. The CDR3 coding sequence is TGTGCCAGCAGCTTAGGAACAGAACGGTTACTTCAGCCCCAGCATTTT.

The table lists this clone with a few counts. The J gene is TRBJ1-5, the V gene TRBV30, with 7 positions matching TRBD1. The junction had 2 bases not matched to a gene; V was cut back by 3 bases and J by 3 bases. The CDR3 runs 13 residues. Germline lookup yields CDR1 GTSNPN and CDR2 SVGIG (reference sequence). This CDR3 is CAWRTGTNQPQHF. CDR3 nucleotide sequence: TGTGCCTGGAGGACAGGGACCAATCAGCCCCAGCATTTT. Using reference TRBV30 and TRBJ1-5 for the parts outside the CDR3, the full variable domain is SQTIHQWPATLVQPVGSPLSLECTVEGTSNPNLYWYRQAAGRGLQLLFYSVGIGQISSEVPQNLSASRPQDRQFILSSKKLLLSDSGFYLCAWRTGTNQPQHFGDGTRLSIL.

This clone came up a few times. The chain is built from TRBV30 and TRBJ1-1; TRBD1 is a possible D gene (5 bases). CDR1 GTSNPN and CDR2 SVGIG come from the germline V gene (reference sequence). Trimming left V 4 bases short and J 7 bases short, with 7 bases between. This CDR3 spans 10 amino acids. The CDR3 here is CAWTDSEAFF. CDR3 coding DNA: TGTGCCTGGACCGACAGTGAAGCTTTCTTT.

The table lists this clone with a count of one. CDR3 residues: CASNRDIVSVTQYF. The CDR3 bases are TGTGCCTCAAACCGGGACATCGTATCAGTAACCCAGTACTTC. The gene calls are TRBV30 and TRBJ2-5; tentatively, D is TRBD1 (6 bases). Germline values: CDR1 GTSNPN, CDR2 SVGIG (reference sequence). The CDR3 has 14 amino acids. V lost 7 bases, J lost 8 bases, and 23 bases lay in between.

The chain has TRBV10-3 and TRBJ1-2, with TRBD1 matching over 8 bases. V lost 3 bases, J lost 0 bases, and 12 bases stayed unmatched. Germline V gene lookup returns CDR1 ENHRY and CDR2 SYGVKD. The CDR3 totals 18 residues. The CDR3 spells CAISDPTGEYTSNYGYTF. The CDR3 DNA follows: TGTGCCATCAGTGACCCGACAGGGGAATACACTTCTAACTATGGCTACACCTTC.

V is TRBV28 and J is TRBJ1-5, with unresolved D. The CDR3 has 16 amino acids. The V end lost 3 bases, the J end lost 4 bases, and 16 bases lay between the germline ends. Germline CDR1 MDHEN, CDR2 SYDVKM. CDR3 DNA sequence: TGTGCCAGCAGTTTGATGCGTGGAGTTGGGAATCAGCCCCAGCATTTT. Protein sequence: CASSLMRGVGNQPQHF.

The J gene is TRBJ1-5, the V gene TRBV27, with TRBD1 matching over 9 bases. This CDR3 spans 13 amino acids. Per the germline V gene, CDR1 is MNHEY and CDR2 is SMNVEV (reference sequence). J lost 5 bases, V lost 6 bases, and 2 bases had no gene match. The CDR3 region is CASRGQGYQPQHF. CDR3 bases: TGTGCCAGCAGGGGACAGGGCTATCAGCCCCAGCATTTT.

The rearrangement uses TRBV12-2 and TRBJ2-7; TRBD1, the table's D call, lacks a check against the DNA. TRBV12-2 is labeled a pseudogene. The CDR3 contains 22 residues. This CDR3 reads CASRLVKKMGGPGQGDSYEQYF. CDR3 nucleotides: TGTGCAAGTCGCTTAGTAAAAAAAATGGGGGGACCGGGACAGGGGGATTCCTACGAGCAGTACTTC.

The chain employs TRBV9 and TRBJ2-2, with D perhaps matching TRBD2 (6 bases). V shed 3 bases and J shed 6 bases, with 9 bases lying between them. The CDR3 is 13 residues long. Per germline, CDR1 SGDLS and CDR2 YYNGEE. The CDR3: CASSAASAGELFF. The CDR3 nucleotides are TGTGCCAGCAGCGCCGCTAGCGCCGGGGAGCTGTTTTTT.

The chain is built from TRBV28 and TRBJ2-7, with no clear D. V lost 5 bases and J 6 bases, leaving 8 bases between the germline ends. This CDR3 contains 11 residues. The germline CDR1 and CDR2 sequences are MDHEN and SYDVKM. CDR3 protein: CASSELGEQYF. The DNA for the CDR3 is TGTGCCAGCAGTGAACTTGGCGAGCAGTACTTC.

This clone was seen only once. V and J are TRBV14 and TRBJ2-7, with 10 bases aligning to TRBD1. The CDR3 sequence is 15 residues long. Germline V CDR1 and CDR2: SGHDN, FVKESK. V lost 1 base, J lost 1 base, and 1 base stayed unmatched. CDR3 amino acids: CASSQADRGSYEQYF. CDR3 nucleotides: TGTGCCAGCAGCCAAGCGGACAGGGGGTCCTACGAGCAGTACTTC.

The chain uses TRBV6-1 and TRBJ1-2, with 7 nucleotides matching TRBD1. V lost 7 bases and J lost 7; bases outside the gene matches: 9. Looked up from germline, CDR1 is MNHNS and CDR2 is SASEGT. The CDR3 has 13 residues. The CDR3 here is CASTKGAPRGYTF. CDR3 bases: TGTGCCAGCACCAAGGGGGCCCCGCGTGGCTACACCTTC.